The rows below give T cell receptor beta chains drawn from one sample of a study of early T cells in non-severe SARS-CoV-2 infection. TCRdb called the 5' RACE reads again in MiXCR, with one record for every CDR3 protein. The data contain about 25,000 distinct CDR3 sequences, 4.5% to 7% of them seen just once; the ten biggest clones take up 2% to 2.5%. The sequenced sample was whole blood. Every receptor here comes from an adult who was a healthcare worker with PCR-confirmed SARS-CoV-2 infection or an uninfected control (not recorded which). The CDR3 runs from the conserved cysteine through the conserved F or W.

j_call: TRBJ2-1
cdr3_length: 10
v_call: TRBV24-1
cdr3_aa: CATSREEQFF

j_call: TRBJ2-2
cdr3_length: 17
v_call: TRBV11-2
cdr3_aa: CASSKLGGAHYTGELFF

j_call: TRBJ2-1
cdr3_length: 16
v_call: TRBV20-1
cdr3_aa: CSALTATSRSYNEQFF

j_call: TRBJ2-4
cdr3_length: 15
v_call: TRBV4-2
cdr3_aa: CASSQESGLKNIQYF

j_call: TRBJ1-1
cdr3_length: 16
v_call: TRBV4-2
cdr3_aa: CASSREGATLNTEAFF

j_call: TRBJ2-7
cdr3_length: 19
v_call: TRBV28
cdr3_aa: CASSLSRTSGFWSSYEQYF

j_call: TRBJ1-4
cdr3_length: 14
v_call: TRBV7-9
cdr3_aa: CASSLSRSNEKLFF

j_call: TRBJ2-7
cdr3_length: 15
v_call: TRBV3-1
cdr3_aa: CASRGLAGGVYEQYF

j_call: TRBJ2-1
cdr3_length: 16
v_call: TRBV7-3
cdr3_aa: CASSLHAGGVANEQFF

j_call: TRBJ2-7
cdr3_length: 15
v_call: TRBV7-8
cdr3_aa: CASTAARVGSYEQYF

j_call: TRBJ2-3
cdr3_length: 16
v_call: TRBV4-2
cdr3_aa: CASSQAVGTPTDTQYF

j_call: TRBJ1-5
cdr3_length: 14
v_call: TRBV20-1
cdr3_aa: CSAKPGYSNQPQHF

j_call: TRBJ1-2
cdr3_length: 13
v_call: TRBV20-1
cdr3_aa: CSPGEQGALGYTF